These 16 T cell receptor beta chains were all obtained from the same sample, sequenced in a study of identical twins. In TCRdb, the 5' RACE reads were re-called with MiXCR into one record per CDR3 protein. The repertoire holds over 250,000 distinct CDR3 sequences, with less than 9.5% as singletons. The sample was also linked to a second study, of yellow fever vaccine responses in identical twins.

The sequencing input was CD8+ T cells sorted from blood. These receptors all stem from a woman younger than 30 in good health.

This clonotype was seen at least ten times. V is TRBV7-9 and J is TRBJ2-3, with a weak D call TRBD2 (5 bases). The V end lost 3 bases, the J end lost 5 bases, and 9 bases lay between the germline ends. The germline V gene has CDR1 SEHNR and CDR2 FQNEAQ (reference sequence). CDR3 length: 13 amino acids. CDR3 in DNA: TGTGCCAGCAGCTTTCGCGGGCTAGATACGCAGTATTTT. This gives the protein CASSFRGLDTQYF.

Ten or more counts support this clonotype. The CDR3 sequence is CSVVAEGNTIYF. The DNA for the CDR3 is TGCAGCGTTGTCGCTGAGGGAAACACCATATATTTT. This rearrangement joins TRBV29-1 to TRBJ1-3; unclear D gene. Germline V CDR1 and CDR2: SQVTM, ANQGSEA. The CDR3 contains 12 residues. Trimming removed 4 bases at V and 4 bases at J, with 8 bases between.

The table lists this clonotype with many counts. The V call is TRBV6-1, the J call TRBJ2-1, with 14 bases fitting TRBD2. Germline CDR1 is MNHNS and CDR2 is SASEGT. The CDR3 is 16 amino acids. The junction had 8 bases not matched to a gene; V was cut back by 5 bases and J by 8 bases. CDR3 loop: CASSQEGLAGVYEQFF. The CDR3 DNA reads as TGTGCCAGCAGTCAAGAGGGACTAGCGGGGGTTTATGAGCAGTTCTTC.

This clonotype was observed many times. The chain carries TRBV4-2 and TRBJ1-4; maybe TRBD1 (5 bases). The length of the CDR3 is 12 residues. CDR1 LGHNA and CDR2 YNFKEQ come from the germline V gene. V lost 0 bases, J lost 12 bases, and 8 bases lay in between. The CDR3 region has the DNA TGTGCCAGCAGCCAAGAAGGGGATCAACTGTTTTTT. Translated, it gives CASSQEGDQLFF.

Only a few counts were recorded for this clonotype. The chain employs TRBV29-1 and TRBJ2-1, with 11 bases that match TRBD2. With V trimmed by 8 bases and J by 6 bases, 9 bases remained unmatched. Germline assignment: CDR1 SQVTM and CDR2 ANQGSEA. This CDR3 is 14 amino acids long. The CDR3 reads CSTNSGRAGNEQFF. Written as DNA, the CDR3 is TGCAGCACAAATAGCGGGAGGGCCGGCAATGAGCAGTTCTTC.

This clonotype was counted between two and nine times. CDR3: CASLYRALAKNIQYF. The CDR3 DNA sequence: TGTGCCAGCTTGTACAGGGCGCTAGCCAAAAACATTCAGTACTTC. The V and J genes are TRBV2 and TRBJ2-4; D possibly corresponds to TRBD1 (6 bases). Per the germline V gene, CDR1 is SNHLY and CDR2 is FYNNEI. V shed 8 bases and J shed 0 bases, with 14 bases lying between them. The CDR3 is 15 amino acids. The whole variable domain, filled in from reference TRBV2 and TRBJ2-4, reads EPEVTQTPSHQVTQMGQEVILRCVPISNHLYFYWYRQILGQKVEFLVSFYNNEISEKSEIFDDQFSVERPDGSNFTLKIRSTKLEDSAMYFCASLYRALAKNIQYFGAGTRLSVL.

Ten or more counts support this clonotype. This chain links TRBV4-2 with TRBJ2-7; D ambiguous. Trimming left V 3 bases short and J 6 bases short, with 6 bases between. The CDR3 has 11 residues. The germline V gene has CDR1 LGHNA and CDR2 YNFKEQ. The CDR3: CASSQESEQYF. The CDR3 DNA is TGTGCCAGCAGCCAGGAGTCCGAGCAGTACTTC.

The chain joins TRBV7-9 to TRBJ1-1; tentative D call: TRBD1 (5 bases). CDR3 size: 15 residues. The V end lost 4 bases, the J end lost 6 bases, and 18 bases lay between the germline ends. CDR1 is SEHNR and CDR2 is FQNEAQ in the germline V gene (reference sequence). CDR3 sequence (DNA): TGTGCCAGCAGCTCCGACCACCAGGGAATCGCTGAAGCTTTCTTT. This encodes CASSSDHQGIAEAFF.

The chain employs TRBV18 and TRBJ2-2; D gene uncertain. With 5 bases removed from V and 0 bases from J, the gap between germline ends came to 10 bases. CDR3 length equals 15 residues. The germline V gene has CDR1 KGHSH and CDR2 LQKENI. Written as DNA, the CDR3 is TGTGCCAGCTCAAACGTTTGGGCGAACACCGGGGAGCTGTTTTTT. The encoded protein is CASSNVWANTGELFF.

In its sample, this clonotype was seen once. Given a much more abundant clone one base away, this may be a read error. The J gene is TRBJ2-1, the V gene TRBV29-1; the match to TRBD1 covers 12 bases. The germline V gene has CDR1 SQVTM and CDR2 ANQGSEA. The CDR3 is 18 amino acids. CDR3 coding DNA: TGCAGCTTCTGGGGGGGACAGGGGGCGCGGCGTGCCTACAATAAGCAGTTCTTC. Its protein is CSFWGGQGARRAYNKQFF.

At least ten counts were recorded for this clonotype. The chain employs TRBV6-2 or TRBV6-3 and TRBJ2-7; TRBD1 agrees at 8 bases. The CDR3 has 15 residues. Germline CDR1 MNHEY, CDR2 SVGEGT. V shed 6 bases, J shed 7 bases, and the junction held 14 bases outside the gene matches. The CDR3 reads CASSRPPDRAEEQYF. DNA of the CDR3: TGTGCCAGCAGCCGACCTCCGGACAGGGCGGAAGAGCAGTACTTC.

The V and J genes are TRBV5-4 and TRBJ2-2; D unclear. Deletions cut 0 bases from V and 2 bases from J, with 20 bases between. The CDR3 has 19 amino acids. The germline V gene encodes CDR1 SGHNT and CDR2 YYREEE (reference sequence). This CDR3 is CASSLAVGPVAFNTGELFF. In DNA, the CDR3 is TGTGCCAGCAGCTTGGCAGTGGGTCCAGTCGCCTTTAACACCGGGGAGCTGTTTTTT.

This clonotype was counted only a few times. This rearrangement joins TRBV7-2 to TRBJ2-7, with TRBD2 matching 8 bases. The CDR3 has 15 amino acids. From germline, CDR1 is SGHTA and CDR2 FQGNSA. V lost 1 base, J lost 4 bases, and 6 bases stayed unmatched. CDR3 amino acids: CASSLELGLVYEQYF. Written as DNA, the CDR3 is TGTGCCAGCAGCTTAGAATTGGGACTAGTATACGAGCAGTACTTC.

This rearrangement joins TRBV29-1 to TRBJ2-7; D tentatively reads TRBD1 or TRBD2 (5 bases each). Looked up from germline, CDR1 is SQVTM and CDR2 is ANQGSEA. The ends were cut back, 4 bases at V and 3 bases at J, with 16 bases in the middle. This CDR3 spans 14 amino acids. CDR3 sequence: CSVALQDFFYEQYF. The DNA of the CDR3 is TGCAGCGTTGCCTTACAGGACTTTTTCTACGAGCAGTACTTC.

This clonotype occurred many times. The V and J genes are TRBV4-2 and TRBJ2-1, with TRBD2 matching 12 bases. Germline V CDR1 and CDR2: LGHNA, YNFKEQ. The CDR3 has 20 amino acids. V trimming: 5 bases; J trimming: 10 bases; junction bases outside the gene matches: 24. The CDR3 nucleotides read TGTGCCAGCAGCGTCCTGACAGGGACCTCCGGGACTAGCGGGCTCATCGAGCAGTTCTTC. Its translation is CASSVLTGTSGTSGLIEQFF.

This clonotype has at least ten counts. V gene TRBV7-9 combines with J gene TRBJ2-7; no clear D gene. Trimming stripped 9 bases from V and 0 bases from J, with 9 bases between. CDR3 length: 12 amino acids. The germline gives CDR1 SEHNR, CDR2 FQNEAQ (reference sequence). The CDR3 here is CASRGSSYEQYF. In DNA form, the CDR3 reads TGTGCCAGTAGAGGCAGCTCCTACGAGCAGTACTTC.